The 13 T cell receptor beta chains presented below share a single source sample, sequenced in a study of OX40 agonist ivuxolimab in advanced cancers. The assay was immunoSEQ multiplex PCR, and TCRdb's table has in-frame clones only and misses some. Of about 68,000 clones in the sample, roughly 82% are singletons; the top ten hold around 1.6%. The specimen comprised CD4+ or CD8+ T cells sorted from blood, sampled in a trial of the OX40 agonist ivuxolimab. The receptors here all came from an adult with an advanced solid tumor such as melanoma, head and neck, liver or kidney cancer.

The gene calls are TRBV5-4 and TRBJ2-3; TRBD2 matches at 16 bases. The CDR3 spans 18 residues. From germline, CDR1 is SGHNT and CDR2 YYREEE (reference sequence). V trimming: 4 bases; J trimming: 0 bases; junction bases outside the gene matches: 5. DNA for the CDR3: TGTGCCAGCAGCCTTGGGACTAGCGGGAGGGCAAGCACAGATACGCAGTATTTT. This gives the protein CASSLGTSGRASTDTQYF.

The rearrangement uses TRBV7-8 and TRBJ1-2, with 7 bases matching TRBD1. Germline V gene lookup returns CDR1 SGHVS and CDR2 FQNEAQ. V trimming: 1 base; J trimming: 1 base; junction bases outside the gene matches: 3. CDR3 length: 15 residues. The CDR3 sequence: CASSLGPGGNYGYTF. CDR3 nucleotides: TGTGCCAGCAGCTTAGGTCCAGGGGGTAACTATGGCTACACCTTC.

In this sample, this clone turned up a few times. The chain has TRBV7-2 and TRBJ1-5, with unresolved D. This CDR3 is built from 15 residues. Trimming stripped 7 bases from V and 0 bases from J, with 13 bases between. CDR1 and CDR2 (germline): SGHTA, FQGNSA. CDR3 DNA sequence: TGTGCCAGCACAAAGGAGGGTCGTAGCAATCAGCCCCAGCATTTT. It yields the protein CASTKEGRSNQPQHF.

V usage is TRBV5-1 and J usage is TRBJ1-6; 10 positions agree with TRBD1. Germline CDR1 reads SGHRS; CDR2 reads YFSETQ. Unmatched junction bases numbered 7, after V lost 4 bases and J lost 9 bases. The CDR3 is 15 amino acids. The CDR3 reads CASSQFRDRGSPLHF. The CDR3, as DNA: TGCGCCAGCAGCCAATTCCGGGACAGGGGTTCACCCCTCCACTTT.

The J gene is TRBJ2-7, the V gene TRBV5-1; 7 nucleotides align to TRBD1. The junction had 4 bases not matched to a gene; V was cut back by 0 bases and J by 4 bases. Germline V CDR1 and CDR2: SGHRS, YFSETQ. The CDR3 is 14 residues long. The CDR3 nucleotides read TGCGCCAGCAGCTTGGTGGACAGGTCTTACGAGCAGTACTTC. Encoded protein: CASSLVDRSYEQYF.

V and J are TRBV19 and TRBJ2-1; TRBD1 matches 7 bases. CDR3 length equals 15 residues. J gave up 1 base and V 8 bases, and 8 bases lay outside the gene matches. Per germline, CDR1 LNHDA and CDR2 SQIVND (reference sequence). This CDR3 reads CASAHRTGSYNEQFF. The CDR3, as DNA: TGTGCCAGTGCTCATCGGACAGGTTCCTACAATGAGCAGTTCTTC.

The V gene is TRBV5-1, the J gene TRBJ1-4; D is undetermined. Germline-derived CDR1 and CDR2 are SGHRS and YFSETQ. This CDR3 spans 14 amino acids. The ends were cut back, 3 bases at V and 3 bases at J, with 9 bases in the middle. The CDR3 DNA sequence: TGCGCCAGCAGCTACGGGCCCTCTAATGAAAAACTGTTTTTT. This sequence encodes CASSYGPSNEKLFF.

The V call is TRBV10-3, the J call TRBJ1-1; D call uncertain. CDR3 size: 14 residues. Germline values: CDR1 ENHRY, CDR2 SYGVKD. Trimming stripped 3 bases from V and 1 base from J, with 9 bases between. This CDR3 reads CAISDGRRNTEAFF. CDR3 coding DNA: TGTGCCATCAGTGATGGACGGCGGAACACTGAAGCTTTCTTT.

The rearrangement joins TRBV7-2 to TRBJ1-1; perhaps TRBD1 as D (5 bases). This CDR3 contains 15 residues. V was pared by 2 bases and J by 3 bases, with 13 bases between. CDR1 and CDR2 (germline): SGHTA, FQGNSA. CDR3: CASSLRVVGDTEAFF. The DNA for the CDR3 is TGTGCCAGCAGCTTAAGGGTGGTGGGGGACACTGAAGCTTTCTTT.

The chain joins TRBV6-6 to TRBJ1-2; 11 nucleotides align to TRBD1. The ends lost 11 bases at V and 8 bases at J; junction bases unmatched: 19. This CDR3 spans 16 amino acids. Germline V CDR1 and CDR2: MNHNY, SVGAGI (reference sequence). In nucleotides, the CDR3 is TGTGCCGACCTAAAGTGCGGACAGGGGGCTCTCTGGGGCTACACCTTC. Amino acids: CADLKCGQGALWGYTF.

J is TRBJ2-1 and V is TRBV15; TRBD1 matches at 11 bases. The CDR3 spans 17 residues. Looked up from germline, CDR1 is LNHNV and CDR2 is YYDKDF (reference sequence). V was pared by 3 bases and J by 9 bases, with 13 bases of the junction left unmatched. The DNA for the CDR3 is TGTGCCACCAGCAGCCCCACCCTTCGGGACAGGGGGAGTGAGCAGTTCTTC. This encodes CATSSPTLRDRGSEQFF.

The gene calls are TRBV14 and TRBJ2-1; D not resolved. The V end lost 4 bases, the J end lost 2 bases, and 12 bases lay between the germline ends. The V gene's germline CDR1 is SGHDN and CDR2 FVKESK. The CDR3 loop spans 15 amino acids. The CDR3 DNA is TGTGCCAGCAGCCTCCCAGGAGACGCCTACAATGAGCAGTTCTTC. It codes for CASSLPGDAYNEQFF.

This clone was counted between two and nine times. This chain links TRBV9 with TRBJ2-2; no reliable D call. Germline lookup yields CDR1 SGDLS and CDR2 YYNGEE. V gave up 0 bases and J gave up 5 bases, with 8 bases separating them. The CDR3 loop spans 14 amino acids. The CDR3 spells CASSVAPVTGELFF. In DNA form, the CDR3 reads TGTGCCAGCAGCGTAGCTCCAGTAACCGGGGAGCTGTTTTTT.